Each of the 5 T cell receptor beta chains below was sequenced from the same sample in a study of T cell therapy after organ transplantation. Stated time point: 4-8 weeks after completion of therapy. Clones were read by immunoSEQ multiplex PCR, and TCRdb kept only the in-frame ones, dropping some. This sample carries roughly 3,200 clones, around 80% of them seen once, and the ten largest clones take roughly 45%. Which antigens these TCRs recognize remains unknown. The specimen was CD8+ T cells from blood, collected after autologous CMV-specific T cell therapy. The receptors derive from a human patient who had received a solid organ transplant and had CMV disease. The graft donor may have contributed some T cells.

V usage is TRBV4-3 and J usage is TRBJ1-1; possibly TRBD1 for D (6 bases). The CDR3 loop spans 17 amino acids. Germline lookup yields CDR1 LGHNA and CDR2 YSLEER. V dropped 1 base and J dropped 4 bases, with 19 bases sitting between them. DNA of the CDR3: TGCGCCAGCAGCCAAGCTGTAAAGGGGGGTGTGAGCACTGAAGCTTTCTTT. Translation: CASSQAVKGGVSTEAFF.

Only one count was recorded for this clone. The chain links TRBV13 to TRBJ2-5; possibly TRBD1 or TRBD2 for D (5 bases each). The CDR3 extends over 16 amino acids. Trimming left V 7 bases short and J 2 bases short, with 20 bases between. Germline V gene data show CDR1 as PRHDT and CDR2 as FYEKMQ (reference sequence). Here the CDR3 reads CASNAYGDATQETQYF. CDR3 DNA sequence: TGTGCCAGCAACGCTTACGGGGACGCTACGCAAGAGACCCAGTACTTC.

The J gene is TRBJ2-1, the V gene TRBV7-8, with 7 bases aligning to TRBD2. Germline trimming cut 6 bases from V and 7 bases from J; bases unmatched to any gene: 15. The CDR3 extends over 16 amino acids. From germline, CDR1 is SGHVS and CDR2 FQNEAQ. CDR3 loop: CASRLYREAEGNEQFF. The CDR3 coding sequence is TGTGCCAGCAGGCTATACCGGGAGGCCGAGGGGAATGAGCAGTTCTTC. The full variable domain, in which reference TRBV7-8 and TRBJ2-1 provide the parts outside the CDR3, is GAGVSQSPRYKVAKRGQDVALRCDPISGHVSLFWYQQALGQGPEFLTYFQNEAQLDKSGLPSDRFFAERPEGSVSTLKIQRTQQEDSAVYLCASRLYREAEGNEQFFGPGTRLTVL.

The chain carries TRBV5-6 and TRBJ1-1; TRBD1 matches 10 bases. V lost 2 bases, J lost 5 bases, and 9 bases stayed unmatched. Germline CDR1 SGHDT, CDR2 YYEEEE. There are 16 residues in the CDR3. CDR3 region: CASSFGTGDMGTEAFF. The DNA for the CDR3 is TGTGCCAGCAGCTTCGGGACAGGGGATATGGGAACTGAAGCTTTCTTT.

J is TRBJ2-1 and V is TRBV7-9; 8 bases match TRBD2. With 1 base clipped from V and 6 bases from J, the junction kept 8 bases outside the gene matches. The V gene's germline CDR1 is SEHNR and CDR2 FQNEAQ (reference sequence). The CDR3 runs to 16 residues. CDR3 nucleotide sequence: TGTGCCAGCAGCTTAGACTTGGGACTAGATAGCAATGAGCAGTTCTTC. Translating it yields CASSLDLGLDSNEQFF. The variable domain in full, with the rest retrieved from reference TRBV7-9 and TRBJ2-1, is DTGVSQNPRHKITKRGQNVTFRCDPISEHNRLYWYRQTLGQGPEFLTYFQNEAQLEKSRLLSDRFSAERPKGSFSTLEIQRTEQGDSAMYLCASSLDLGLDSNEQFFGPGTRLTVL.